The sequence of this T cell receptor (beta chain) was determined in a study of identical twins. Among all donors, each was a healthy Caucasian. TCRdb processed the 5' RACE reads anew with MiXCR; each CDR3 protein has one entry. The sample includes about 690,000 distinct CDR3 sequences, 21% of them seen just once. This clonotype was seen a few times. The CDR3 is 15 residues long. V shed 2 bases and J shed 0 bases, with 12 bases lying between them. Germline V gives CDR1 DFQATT, CDR2 SNEGSKA (reference sequence). The sample also formed part of further work on T cells expressing NK-cell markers.

The sample comprised PBMCs. The clonotype originates from a woman under 30 in good health. The rearrangement joins TRBV20-1 to TRBJ2-3; possible D gene TRBD2, 6 bases. CDR3 bases: TGCAGTGCTAGATGGGCACTAGCCAGCACAGATACGCAGTATTTT. Residues: CSARWALASTDTQYF.